Listed below are T cell receptor beta chains from one sample, sequenced in a study of blood T cells in healthy people across ages. TCRdb itself ran the 5' RACE reads through MiXCR, one entry per CDR3 protein. The sample carries 1.8 million or so distinct CDR3 sequences, approximately 40% recorded once. Source material: blood. The receptor set was obtained from a human donor in good health. Each CDR3 is given with its conserved first and last residue. D genes are given only for firm matches. Rows give clone size only sometimes, using once, few, many, or a class for an expanded clone.

D	size	V	J	DNA	CDR3
-	-	TRBV5-4	TRBJ1-4	TGTGCCAGCAGCTTGTGGGAGGTTAATGAAAAACTGTTTTTT	CASSLWEVNEKLFF
-	-	TRBV7-8	TRBJ1-3	TGTGCCAGCAGCTTAGACAGGGCCATCGGCTCTGGAAACACCATATATTTT	CASSLDRAIGSGNTIYF
TRBD1	few	TRBV9	TRBJ2-5	TGTGCCAGCAGCGTAGAGGGACAGCGGTTGGGAGAGACCCAGTACTTC	CASSVEGQRLGETQYF
TRBD1	-	TRBV27	TRBJ2-7	TGTGCCAGCAACCGTGGCAGGGGGCTTTCTTACGAGCAGTACTTC	CASNRGRGLSYEQYF
-	-	TRBV12-3/TRBV12-4	TRBJ1-5	TGTGCCAGCAGGGGGACACATGATAATCAGCCCCAGCATTTT	CASRGTHDNQPQHF
-	few	TRBV4-3	TRBJ2-5	TGCGCCAGCAGCCAAGTCGACAGGGAGACCCAGTACTTC	CASSQVDRETQYF
-	-	TRBV7-2	TRBJ1-4	TGTGCCAGCAGCTTAGGGGGAAGGGGTAATGAAAAACTGTTTTTT	CASSLGGRGNEKLFF
-	many	TRBV29-1	TRBJ1-5	TGCAGCGTTGCGGGGGAATATCAGCCCCAGCATTTT	CSVAGEYQPQHF
-	few	TRBV5-1	TRBJ1-1	TGCGCCAGCAGCTTGGCGACATCTAGCGCTGAAGCTTTCTTT	CASSLATSSAEAFF
TRBD2	-	TRBV7-8	TRBJ2-5	TGTGCCAGCAGCTTAGTCTTCGCGGGGGGAGGAGGAGAGACCCAGTACTTC	CASSLVFAGGGGETQYF
-	many	TRBV11-2	TRBJ2-6	TGTGCCAGCAGCCCAGACAGCTCTGGGGCCAACGTCCTGACTTTC	CASSPDSSGANVLTF
-	-	TRBV28	TRBJ2-5	TGTGCCAGCAGTTTAGGGTCTGAGTACTTC	CASSLGSEYF
TRBD1	-	TRBV28	TRBJ2-7	TGTGCCAGCAGCACCCGGGACAGGTTCACCTACGAGCAGTACTTC	CASSTRDRFTYEQYF